This TCR beta chain was captured in a study of regulatory T cells in long-lasting Graves disease. Described time point: newly diagnosed GD, antithyroid drugs for less than 3 months. PBMC RNA was the source of the TCR library. To make TCR beta libraries, researchers used iRepertoire HTBI primers and Arm-PCR of CDR3 regions. TCRdb itself ran the multiplex PCR reads through MiXCR, one entry per CDR3 protein. The sample shows hundreds of thousands of distinct CDR3 sequences, about 13% of them seen only once. This clonotype was counted ten times or more. With 1 base clipped from V and 3 bases from J, the junction kept 4 bases outside the gene matches. Germline CDR1 is SEHNR and CDR2 is FQNEAQ (reference sequence). This CDR3 region has 15 residues. This same sample was also taken into another study, of T cells in Graves' hyperthyroidism and ophthalmopathy. In that study: HTBI primers drove first-round RT-PCR of the TCR CDR3. Most thyroid-expanded clonotypes above 0.001 were also found in blood.

The receptor's source is a man aged 25 to 40 with Graves disease. This sequence joins TRBV7-9 and TRBJ2-5; TRBD1 aligns across 8 bases. The material sequenced was peripheral blood mononuclear cells (PBMCs), taken at new diagnosis, from a patient treated with antithyroid drugs. The CDR3 is CASSLVVDREETQYF. In DNA form, the CDR3 reads TGTGCCAGCAGCTTAGTGGTGGACAGGGAAGAGACCCAGTACTTC.